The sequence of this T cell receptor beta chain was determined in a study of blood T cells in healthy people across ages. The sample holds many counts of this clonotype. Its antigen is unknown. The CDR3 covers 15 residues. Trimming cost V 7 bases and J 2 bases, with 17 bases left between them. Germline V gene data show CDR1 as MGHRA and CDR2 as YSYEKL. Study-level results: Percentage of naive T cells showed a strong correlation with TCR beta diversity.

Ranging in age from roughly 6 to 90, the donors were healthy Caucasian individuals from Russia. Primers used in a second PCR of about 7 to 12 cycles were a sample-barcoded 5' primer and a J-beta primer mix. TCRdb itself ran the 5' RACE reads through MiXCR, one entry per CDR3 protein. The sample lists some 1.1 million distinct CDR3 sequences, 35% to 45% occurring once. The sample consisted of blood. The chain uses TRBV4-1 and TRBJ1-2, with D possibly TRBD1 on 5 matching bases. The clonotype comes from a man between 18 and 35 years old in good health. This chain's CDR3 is CASTTPGLSNYGYTF. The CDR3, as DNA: TGCGCCAGCACCACTCCGGGGCTATCAAACTATGGCTACACCTTC.